These T cell receptor beta chains were read from a single sample in a study of T cell repertoires in cytomegalovirus infection. TCRdb independently ran MiXCR on the reads; one entry per CDR3 protein. The sample holds around 800,000 distinct CDR3 sequences, 32% seen once. No antigen is known for these receptors. Material: cultured CD8+ T cells from PBMCs, obtained from culture after CMV antigen stimulation. These receptors were obtained from a human donor in good health (CMV status not recorded). Some clones in this sample may be carry-over from other donors' samples. Each CDR3 is given with its conserved first and last residue. Each record gives: CDR3 DNA, CDR3 protein, D gene, V gene, J gene, clone size. D genes are given only for firm matches. Clone size is shown for a subset of rows, as once, few, many or a class of expanded clone.

CDR3 DNA: TGTGCCAGCAGCGTCGGACAGGGACTCTATGGCTACACCTTC
CDR3 protein: CASSVGQGLYGYTF
D gene: TRBD1
V gene: TRBV7-8
J gene: TRBJ1-2
clone size: many

CDR3 DNA: TGCAGCGTTGAGGACAGGGTATCACCCCTCCACTTT
CDR3 protein: CSVEDRVSPLHF
D gene: TRBD1
V gene: TRBV29-1
J gene: TRBJ1-6
clone size: few

CDR3 DNA: TGCGCCAGCAGCTTGGCCCAATTACAGGGGGTGGATTACAATGAGCAGTTCTTC
CDR3 protein: CASSLAQLQGVDYNEQFF
D gene: TRBD1
V gene: TRBV5-1
J gene: TRBJ2-1
clone size: few

CDR3 DNA: TGCGCCAGCAGCTTGGCGGAGACGCCCTCCTCCTACAATGAGCAGTTCTTC
CDR3 protein: CASSLAETPSSYNEQFF
D gene: -
V gene: TRBV5-1
J gene: TRBJ2-1
clone size: -

CDR3 DNA: TGTGCCACCAGCAGAGTCAGGGGGCTCAATGAAAAACTGTTTTTT
CDR3 protein: CATSRVRGLNEKLFF
D gene: TRBD1
V gene: TRBV15
J gene: TRBJ1-4
clone size: -

CDR3 DNA: TGCGCCAGCAGCCAAGGAGGGAAGGCCTACGAGCAGTACTTC
CDR3 protein: CASSQGGKAYEQYF
D gene: -
V gene: TRBV4-1
J gene: TRBJ2-7
clone size: -

CDR3 DNA: TGTGCCAGCAGTTCCACGACAGGGTGGATAAGAAGTGAGTTCTTC
CDR3 protein: CASSSTTGWIRSEFF
D gene: TRBD1
V gene: TRBV27
J gene: TRBJ2-1
clone size: -

CDR3 DNA: TGTGCCAGCAGTGAAGTCCCACAGGGCGATGAAGCTTTCTTT
CDR3 protein: CASSEVPQGDEAFF
D gene: -
V gene: TRBV6-1
J gene: TRBJ1-1
clone size: few

CDR3 DNA: TGTGCCAGCCCCCTAGGCCTTGAAGCTTTCTTT
CDR3 protein: CASPLGLEAFF
D gene: -
V gene: TRBV2
J gene: TRBJ1-1
clone size: few

CDR3 DNA: TGTGCCAGTAGTCCCACCATAGCGGGGGGGAGGGATGAGCAGTTCTTC
CDR3 protein: CASSPTIAGGRDEQFF
D gene: TRBD2
V gene: TRBV19
J gene: TRBJ2-1
clone size: -

CDR3 DNA: TGTGCCAGCAGCGCCGCAGCGGGGGCCAACACCGGGGAGCTGTTTTTT
CDR3 protein: CASSAAAGANTGELFF
D gene: TRBD2
V gene: TRBV9
J gene: TRBJ2-2
clone size: -

CDR3 DNA: TGTGCCAGCAGCTTATTGGGGGGGGGAGAAAAAAACATTCAGTACTTC
CDR3 protein: CASSLLGGGEKNIQYF
D gene: TRBD2
V gene: TRBV7-8
J gene: TRBJ2-4
clone size: -

CDR3 DNA: TGTGCCAGCAGTTTGTCCCGGGACAGCTACAATGAGCAGTTCTTC
CDR3 protein: CASSLSRDSYNEQFF
D gene: TRBD1
V gene: TRBV27
J gene: TRBJ2-1
clone size: -

CDR3 DNA: TGTGCCACACATATAGCGGGGACAGGGAACACTGAAGCTTTCTTT
CDR3 protein: CATHIAGTGNTEAFF
D gene: TRBD1
V gene: TRBV7-9
J gene: TRBJ1-1
clone size: few

CDR3 DNA: TGTGCCAGCAGGCCCGGACAGGGGCTCGAGCAGTACTTC
CDR3 protein: CASRPGQGLEQYF
D gene: TRBD1
V gene: TRBV27
J gene: TRBJ2-7
clone size: many

CDR3 DNA: TGTGCCAGCGGCCCCGCCGAGACAGCTCGGAAAAAACTGTTTTTT
CDR3 protein: CASGPAETARKKLFF
D gene: -
V gene: TRBV7-9
J gene: TRBJ1-4
clone size: -

CDR3 DNA: TGTGCCAGCAGCTTAGGTTTGAGCTCCTATAATTCACCCCTCCACTTT
CDR3 protein: CASSLGLSSYNSPLHF
D gene: -
V gene: TRBV11-2
J gene: TRBJ1-6
clone size: few

CDR3 DNA: TGTGCCAGCAGCGACAACCGACAGGCCTTGAACACTGAAGCTTTCTTT
CDR3 protein: CASSDNRQALNTEAFF
D gene: -
V gene: TRBV7-6
J gene: TRBJ1-1
clone size: -

CDR3 DNA: TGTGCCAGCAGCCCAGGGGACTTTGGCTCTGGGGCCAACGTCCTGACTTTC
CDR3 protein: CASSPGDFGSGANVLTF
D gene: -
V gene: TRBV4-2
J gene: TRBJ2-6
clone size: -

CDR3 DNA: TGTGCCAGCAGCCCCCAGGGCAGGGGGCTCAATGAGCAGTTCTTC
CDR3 protein: CASSPQGRGLNEQFF
D gene: TRBD1
V gene: TRBV7-9
J gene: TRBJ2-1
clone size: many

CDR3 DNA: TGTGCCAGCAGCTTGGCGGCTTGGCGTTTCGGAGCTTTCTTT
CDR3 protein: CASSLAAWRFGAFF
D gene: -
V gene: TRBV7-6
J gene: TRBJ1-1
clone size: -

CDR3 DNA: TGCGCCAGCAGCCAAGATCTGGGACTCTATAACATTCAGTACTTC
CDR3 protein: CASSQDLGLYNIQYF
D gene: -
V gene: TRBV4-1
J gene: TRBJ2-4
clone size: -

CDR3 DNA: TGTGCCAGCCGGGGGGGTACGGGCAATGAGCAGTTCTTC
CDR3 protein: CASRGGTGNEQFF
D gene: TRBD2
V gene: TRBV12-3/TRBV12-4
J gene: TRBJ2-1
clone size: few

CDR3 DNA: TGTGCCAGCAGTTACGGACAGGGGGCCGTCGAGGCTTTTGGTGGCTACACCTTC
CDR3 protein: CASSYGQGAVEAFGGYTF
D gene: TRBD1
V gene: TRBV6-5
J gene: TRBJ1-2
clone size: -

CDR3 DNA: TGTGCCAGCAGCTTAATCTGGCCAGGGAACTACAATGAGCAGTTCTTC
CDR3 protein: CASSLIWPGNYNEQFF
D gene: -
V gene: TRBV11-1
J gene: TRBJ2-1
clone size: many

CDR3 DNA: TGTGCCAGCAGTCTACTAGCGGGGGGGCCGTTTGTCACCGGGGAGCTGTTTTTT
CDR3 protein: CASSLLAGGPFVTGELFF
D gene: TRBD2
V gene: TRBV7-2
J gene: TRBJ2-2
clone size: -

CDR3 DNA: TGTGCCAGCAGCATCGGGACTAGCGTCTACAATGAGCAGTTCTTC
CDR3 protein: CASSIGTSVYNEQFF
D gene: TRBD2
V gene: TRBV7-9
J gene: TRBJ2-1
clone size: many

CDR3 DNA: TGTGCCAGCAGTCCCCCGTGGGGACAGGGGTTCTACGAGCAGTACTTC
CDR3 protein: CASSPPWGQGFYEQYF
D gene: TRBD1
V gene: TRBV12-3/TRBV12-4
J gene: TRBJ2-7
clone size: -

CDR3 DNA: TGTGCCAGTTCTCAAGGTCCGAGTCGACCCCTCCACTTT
CDR3 protein: CASSQGPSRPLHF
D gene: -
V gene: TRBV19
J gene: TRBJ1-6
clone size: -

CDR3 DNA: TGCGCCAGCAGCCAGGAGCACCGACAGGGCTACGAGCAGTACTTC
CDR3 protein: CASSQEHRQGYEQYF
D gene: TRBD1
V gene: TRBV4-3
J gene: TRBJ2-7
clone size: -

CDR3 DNA: TGTGCCAGTAGTATTCCGGTGGACCTTAACACTGAAGCTTTCTTT
CDR3 protein: CASSIPVDLNTEAFF
D gene: -
V gene: TRBV19
J gene: TRBJ1-1
clone size: -

CDR3 DNA: TGTGCCAGCAGTGTAAGCGAGGATGCCAGGGTCCTCAACTATGGCTACACCTTC
CDR3 protein: CASSVSEDARVLNYGYTF
D gene: -
V gene: TRBV2
J gene: TRBJ1-2
clone size: -

CDR3 DNA: TGCAGTGCCCCGACAGATGAGCCCTATAATTCACCCCTCCACTTT
CDR3 protein: CSAPTDEPYNSPLHF
D gene: -
V gene: TRBV20-1
J gene: TRBJ1-6
clone size: -

CDR3 DNA: TGCAGCGTTGAAACAGGGGAGGGCACAGATACGCAGTATTTT
CDR3 protein: CSVETGEGTDTQYF
D gene: -
V gene: TRBV29-1
J gene: TRBJ2-3
clone size: -

CDR3 DNA: TGTGCCAGCAGCGTAGGGTCTGTTTATCAGCCCCAGCATTTT
CDR3 protein: CASSVGSVYQPQHF
D gene: -
V gene: TRBV9
J gene: TRBJ1-5
clone size: -

CDR3 DNA: TGCAGCGTTGAAGATCGTATTAAGGGACATCCCACGTGGAGAGAGCAGTTCTTC
CDR3 protein: CSVEDRIKGHPTWREQFF
D gene: -
V gene: TRBV29-1
J gene: TRBJ2-1
clone size: few

CDR3 DNA: TGTGCCAGCAGGAATACGGTGGCTGCAGGATCAAACACCGGGGAGCTGTTTTTT
CDR3 protein: CASRNTVAAGSNTGELFF
D gene: -
V gene: TRBV9
J gene: TRBJ2-2
clone size: -

CDR3 DNA: TGTGCCAGCAGTTTATACGCCAGCTCTGGAAACACCATATATTTT
CDR3 protein: CASSLYASSGNTIYF
D gene: -
V gene: TRBV12-3/TRBV12-4
J gene: TRBJ1-3
clone size: many